This T cell receptor (beta chain) was captured in a study of tumor T cells in aggressive B-cell lymphoma. The germline V gene has CDR1 MNHEY and CDR2 SMNVEV (reference sequence). The CDR3 spans 15 residues. The trim removed 6 bases at V and 5 bases at J, leaving 8 bases unmatched. Measured with immunoSEQ multiplex PCR; TCRdb has only the in-frame clones, and not every one. This sample has about 5,600 clones; 70% to 80% occur once, and the top ten carry 6.5% to 8%. This sequence joins TRBV27 and TRBJ2-1, with 9 bases fitting TRBD2. This TCR derives from an adult with diffuse large B cell lymphoma. Sequencing was done on a sample of tumor tissue. This CDR3 reads CASRTGTSRDNEQFF. The CDR3 coding sequence is TGTGCCAGCAGGACTGGGACTAGCCGAGACAATGAGCAGTTCTTC.